The 10 T cell receptor beta chains below come from one sample, sequenced in a study of blood T cell repertoires in COVID-19. Assay used: immunoSEQ multiplex PCR; TCRdb lists only in-frame clones, some missing. The data contain 200,000 to 250,000 clones, roughly 85% of them singletons. Sequenced sample: peripheral blood. These receptors originate from a middle-aged man with acute or convalescent COVID-19.

The chain uses TRBV9 and TRBJ2-1; 8 bases map to TRBD1. Germline CDR1 reads SGDLS; CDR2 reads YYNGEE. Trimming took 5 bases from V and 7 from J; bases not matched to a gene: 5. There are 13 residues in the CDR3. The CDR3 DNA follows: TGTGCCAGCAGTGAACAGGGGGAGAATGAGCAGTTCTTC. It specifies CASSEQGENEQFF.

This clone appeared a few times. The V and J genes are TRBV7-8 and TRBJ1-2; 7 bases map to TRBD1. V lost 0 bases, J lost 4 bases, and 5 bases stayed unmatched. The CDR3 runs 15 residues. Germline V CDR1 and CDR2: SGHVS, FQNEAQ. The CDR3 DNA sequence: TGTGCCAGCAGCTTAGCAGGACAGGCATCCTATGGCTACACCTTC. Translating gives CASSLAGQASYGYTF. Together with reference TRBV7-8 and TRBJ1-2, the CDR3 gives the full variable domain: GAGVSQSPRYKVAKRGQDVALRCDPISGHVSLFWYQQALGQGPEFLTYFQNEAQLDKSGLPSDRFFAERPEGSVSTLKIQRTQQEDSAVYLCASSLAGQASYGYTFGSGTRLTVV.

The V call is TRBV6-5, the J call TRBJ2-1; D might be TRBD2 (6 bases). Trimming shortened V by 5 bases and J by 8 bases, and 13 bases separated the two germline ends. Germline V gene sequence: CDR1 MNHEY, CDR2 SVGAGI. This CDR3 has 13 residues. CDR3: CASSPRRRDEQFF. The CDR3 DNA is TGTGCCAGCAGTCCCCGCCGGAGGGATGAGCAGTTCTTC.

The V and J genes are TRBV5-5 and TRBJ2-3; 11 nucleotides line up with TRBD2. After removal of 4 bases from V and 4 bases from J, the junction contained 11 bases not matched to a gene. The germline gives CDR1 SGHKS, CDR2 YYEKEE (reference sequence). The CDR3 has 17 amino acids. As DNA, the CDR3 is TGTGCCAGCAGCCCGTTGCATAGCGGGGGGGCCTCAGATACGCAGTATTTT. Translated: CASSPLHSGGASDTQYF.

The chain joins TRBV10-2 to TRBJ2-5, with 11 bases aligning to TRBD2. This CDR3 is built from 15 residues. Germline values: CDR1 WSHSY, CDR2 SAAADI. The V segment lost 6 bases and the J segment 5 bases; nucleotides outside the gene matches: 8. CDR3 DNA: TGCGCCAGCAGCCTAAATAGCGGGGGGGCGGAGACCCAGTACTTC. Amino acid sequence: CASSLNSGGAETQYF.

The V and J genes are TRBV10-3 and TRBJ1-6; 9 nucleotides line up with TRBD1. CDR1 and CDR2 (germline): ENHRY, SYGVKD. V dropped 6 bases and J dropped 6; count of bases not matched to a gene: 3. The CDR3 has 14 amino acids. The CDR3 DNA is TGTGCCATCAGGCCGGGACAGGGTAATTCACCCCTCCACTTT. It codes for CAIRPGQGNSPLHF.

This chain links TRBV7-9 with TRBJ1-1; 7 nucleotides align to TRBD1. With V trimmed by 4 bases and J by 4 bases, 9 bases remained unmatched. Germline values: CDR1 SEHNR, CDR2 FQNEAQ (reference sequence). This CDR3 has 15 amino acids. CDR3 sequence reads: CASSSTQGEATEAFF. CDR3 nucleotide sequence: TGTGCCAGCAGCTCGACCCAGGGGGAGGCCACTGAAGCTTTCTTT.

A remark on this clone: A read error may produce the germline difference seen at one junction end. The chain carries TRBV7-7 and TRBJ2-5; 10 positions agree with TRBD1. From germline, CDR1 is SSHAT and CDR2 FNYEAQ (reference sequence). The CDR3 has 16 residues. CDR3 sequence (DNA): TGTGCTAGCAGCTTAACCGGGACAGGGGTTGTTGAGACCCAGTACTTC. It codes for CASSLTGTGVVETQYF. Supplemented by reference TRBV7-7 and TRBJ2-5, the full variable domain reads GAGVSQSPRYKVTKRGQDVTLRCDPISSHATLYWYQQALGQGPEFLTYFNYEAQPDKSGLPSDRFSAERPEGSISTLTIQRTEQRDSAMYRCASSLTGTGVVETQYFGPGTRLLVL.

The chain employs TRBV10-3 and TRBJ2-1; D is perhaps TRBD2 (5 bases). From germline, CDR1 is ENHRY and CDR2 SYGVKD. V lost 6 bases and J 5 bases, leaving 5 bases between the germline ends. This CDR3 contains 11 residues. The CDR3 region is CAISGDNEQFF. As DNA, the CDR3 is TGTGCCATCAGCGGGGACAATGAGCAGTTCTTC.

The V and J genes are TRBV5-6 and TRBJ1-4; no definite D call. V lost 0 bases and J lost 2, with 17 bases in between. The CDR3 runs to 18 residues. Germline CDR1 reads SGHDT; CDR2 reads YYEEEE. The CDR3 loop reads CASSLVGRATPTNEKLFF. The CDR3 bases are TGTGCCAGCAGCTTGGTCGGGCGGGCAACCCCGACTAATGAAAAACTGTTTTTT.